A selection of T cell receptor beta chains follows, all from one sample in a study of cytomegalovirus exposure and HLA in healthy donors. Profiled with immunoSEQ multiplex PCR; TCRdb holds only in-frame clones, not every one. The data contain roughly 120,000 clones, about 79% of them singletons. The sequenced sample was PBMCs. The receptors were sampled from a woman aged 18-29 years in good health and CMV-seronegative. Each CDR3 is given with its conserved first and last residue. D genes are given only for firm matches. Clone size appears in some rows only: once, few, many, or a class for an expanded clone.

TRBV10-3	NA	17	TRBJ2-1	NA	TGTGCCATCAGTGATAGTTTGCGGAGTAGCTCCTACAATGAGCAGTTCTTC	CAISDSLRSSSYNEQFF
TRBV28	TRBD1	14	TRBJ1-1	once	TGTGCCAGCAGTTTGGGGGACAGAAACACTGAAGCTTTCTTT	CASSLGDRNTEAFF
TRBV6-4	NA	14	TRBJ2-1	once	TGTGCCAGCAGTGACACGGGGTTACAATCCGAGCAGTTCTTC	CASSDTGLQSEQFF
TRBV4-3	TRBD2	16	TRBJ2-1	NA	TGCGCCAGCAGCCAAGGTTCTAGCGGGGGGTTCAATGAGCAGTTCTTC	CASSQGSSGGFNEQFF
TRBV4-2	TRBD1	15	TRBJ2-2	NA	TGTGCCAGCAGCCCATGGGACAGGAGGACCGGGGAGCTGTTTTTT	CASSPWDRRTGELFF
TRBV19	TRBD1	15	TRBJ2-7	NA	TGTGCCAGTAGTCCACAGACAGGGGCTCCCTACGAGCAGTACTTC	CASSPQTGAPYEQYF
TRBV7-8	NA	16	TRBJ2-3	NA	TGTGCCAGCAGCTTAGAATCGGCAGGGAGCACAGATACGCAGTATTTT	CASSLESAGSTDTQYF
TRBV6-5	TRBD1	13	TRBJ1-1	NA	TGTGCCAGCAGCCCTCAGGGGGCGCGGACCGTTTTCTTT	CASSPQGARTVFF
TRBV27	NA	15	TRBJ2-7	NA	TGTGCCAGCAGACTTATTCAGGGGCGTGTGAACGAGCAGTACTTC	CASRLIQGRVNEQYF
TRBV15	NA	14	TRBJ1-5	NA	TGTGCCACCAGCAGAGTAGGGGGGGGACAGCCCCAGCATTTT	CATSRVGGGQPQHF
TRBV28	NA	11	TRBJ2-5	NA	TGTGCCAACTTTTGTCAAGAGACCCAGTACTTC	CANFCQETQYF
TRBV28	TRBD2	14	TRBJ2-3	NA	TGTGCCAGCAGTCAGACTAGCGGGAGAGATACGCAGTATTTT	CASSQTSGRDTQYF
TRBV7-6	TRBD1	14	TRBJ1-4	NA	TGTGCCAGCAGCCCCCGACAGGGAAATGAAAAACTGTTTTTT	CASSPRQGNEKLFF
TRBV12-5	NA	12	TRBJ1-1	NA	TGTGCTAGTGGTTTGACCACAACTGAAGCTTTCTTT	CASGLTTTEAFF
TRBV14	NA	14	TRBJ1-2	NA	TGTGCCAGCAGCCAAGGAACGGGGAACTATGGCTACACCTTC	CASSQGTGNYGYTF
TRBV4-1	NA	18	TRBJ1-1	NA	TGCGCCAGCAGCCAAGAAGAGGGGCCAGGGGAGATGAACACTGAAGCTTTCTTT	CASSQEEGPGEMNTEAFF
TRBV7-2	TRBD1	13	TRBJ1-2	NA	TGTGCCAGCAGCTTTGACAGGGGGCAAGGCTACACCTTC	CASSFDRGQGYTF